The 21 T cell receptor beta chains below all came from one sample that was sequenced in a study of T cell responses to AZD1222 COVID-19 vaccine. The protocol was immunoSEQ multiplex PCR, while the TCRdb copy is restricted to in-frame clones and leaves out a portion. The data show roughly 130,000 clones, over 75% seen once. Sequenced material: peripheral blood, taken on day 0 of AZD1222 vaccination. Receptors originate from an adult in good health.

The CDR3 loop reads CASSSTGLEGNPYEQYF. The CDR3 DNA is TGTGCCAGCAGCTCGACAGGGTTGGAAGGGAATCCATACGAGCAGTACTTC. The genes are TRBV7-9 and TRBJ2-7, with TRBD1 matching 7 bases. Germline-derived CDR1 and CDR2 are SEHNR and FQNEAQ (reference sequence). The V and J ends lost 4 bases and 4 bases, in that order; junction bases with no gene match: 16. This CDR3 spans 17 amino acids.

This clone occurred a few times. The V and J genes are TRBV30 and TRBJ1-2, with TRBD1 matching over 8 bases. Trimming cost V 2 bases and J 5 bases; bases outside gene matches: 4. This CDR3 is built from 13 residues. Per the germline V gene, CDR1 is GTSNPN and CDR2 is SVGIG (reference sequence). In DNA form, the CDR3 reads TGTGCCTGGAGTCCCGACAGGGGATATGGCTACACCTTC. Its protein product is CAWSPDRGYGYTF. Full variable domain (remainder filled in from reference TRBV30 and TRBJ1-2): SQTIHQWPATLVQPVGSPLSLECTVEGTSNPNLYWYRQAAGRGLQLLFYSVGIGQISSEVPQNLSASRPQDRQFILSSKKLLLSDSGFYLCAWSPDRGYGYTFGSGTRLTVV.

The V and J genes are TRBV9 and TRBJ2-3; D gene uncertain. The germline V gene has CDR1 SGDLS and CDR2 YYNGEE. V was clipped by 2 bases and J by 0 bases, with 7 bases between them. CDR3 length: 14 amino acids. CDR3 region: CASSVGRSTDTQYF. In DNA, the CDR3 is TGTGCCAGCAGCGTTGGACGGAGCACAGATACGCAGTATTTT.

The chain joins TRBV3-1 (or the pseudogene TRBV3-2) to TRBJ1-1; no reliable D call. The CDR3 consists of 15 residues. CDR1 and CDR2 (germline): LGHDT, YNNKEL (reference sequence). V was pared by 4 bases and J by 3 bases, with 15 bases between. CDR3 sequence (DNA): TGTGCCAGCAGCCCACCCGAGAGGGAAGACACTGAAGCTTTCTTT. Its translation: CASSPPEREDTEAFF.

The chain carries TRBV28 and TRBJ2-6, with D possibly matching TRBD1 (5 bases). This CDR3 is 14 amino acids long. The V gene's germline CDR1 is MDHEN and CDR2 SYDVKM. V lost 8 bases, J lost 4 bases, and 12 bases lay in between. The CDR3 DNA is TGTGCCAGCCGCCTGGCAGGGGGGGCCAACGTCCTGACTTTC. Its protein product is CASRLAGGANVLTF.

CDR3 loop: CASSLGSNQPQHF. CDR3 nucleotide sequence: TGCGCCAGCAGCTTGGGAAGCAATCAGCCCCAGCATTTT. The chain joins TRBV5-1 to TRBJ1-5; D is unclear. The CDR3 has 13 residues. V was clipped by 0 bases and J by 1 base, with 2 bases between them. From germline, CDR1 is SGHRS and CDR2 YFSETQ.

The chain recombines TRBV19 with TRBJ2-7; D gene ambiguous. With 4 bases removed from V and 0 bases from J, the gap between germline ends came to 7 bases. Germline CDR1 reads LNHDA; CDR2 reads SQIVND (reference sequence). The CDR3 has 13 residues. The CDR3 loop reads CASSSESSYEQYF. Here the CDR3 DNA reads TGTGCCAGTAGTAGCGAGAGCTCCTACGAGCAGTACTTC.

This chain joins TRBV19 and TRBJ2-1, with 10 bases identical to TRBD2. The CDR3 loop spans 16 amino acids. V gave up 6 bases and J gave up 7 bases; unmatched junction bases: 12. Germline V lookup: CDR1 LNHDA, CDR2 SQIVND (reference sequence). In DNA form, the CDR3 reads TGTGCCAGTAGCTCCCTGCCTAGCGGGAGCGCGAATGAGCAGTTCTTC. Its protein product is CASSSLPSGSANEQFF.

The chain uses TRBV5-5 and TRBJ2-7; the D is unclear. V lost 3 bases to trimming and J lost 7 bases, with 14 bases between them. The CDR3 has 13 residues. From germline, CDR1 is SGHKS and CDR2 YYEKEE (reference sequence). CDR3 coding DNA: TGTGCCAGCAGCTCAAACATCCAAGGGGAGCAGTACTTC. Translation gives CASSSNIQGEQYF.

CDR3 loop: CAIKSGVEGLTASGYTF. CDR3 sequence (DNA): TGTGCCATCAAGTCGGGAGTGGAGGGACTGACAGCTTCTGGCTACACCTTC. The genes are TRBV10-3 and TRBJ1-2, with D possibly TRBD1 on 5 matching bases. CDR1 ENHRY and CDR2 SYGVKD come from the germline V gene. This CDR3 region has 17 residues. V was cut by 7 bases and J by 7 bases, with 28 bases left in between.

This clone was counted many times. This chain connects TRBV6-2 or TRBV6-3 to TRBJ1-1; D gene ambiguous. V lost 0 bases and J 4 bases, leaving 6 bases between the germline ends. The length of the CDR3 is 13 residues. Per the germline V gene, CDR1 is MNHEY and CDR2 is SVGEGT. The CDR3 reads CASSYSWSTEAFF. In DNA form, the CDR3 reads TGTGCCAGCAGTTACTCATGGAGCACTGAAGCTTTCTTT.

The chain has TRBV7-2 and TRBJ2-5, with D unclear. Trimming took 1 base from V and 3 from J, leaving 6 bases between them. This CDR3 is 13 amino acids long. Germline assignment: CDR1 SGHTA and CDR2 FQGNSA. CDR3 protein: CASSLEAEETQYF. CDR3 DNA: TGTGCCAGCAGCTTAGAGGCAGAAGAGACCCAGTACTTC.

The rearrangement links TRBV29-1 to TRBJ1-1, with 10 bases matching TRBD1. There are 17 residues in the CDR3. The germline gives CDR1 SQVTM, CDR2 ANQGSEA. V was pared by 3 bases and J by 3 bases, with 13 bases of the junction left unmatched. The CDR3 is CSVELRRTGGRDTEAFF. The CDR3 coding sequence is TGCAGCGTTGAGTTGAGGCGGACAGGGGGGAGGGACACTGAAGCTTTCTTT.

The J gene is TRBJ1-2, the V gene TRBV9; no clear D. The V and J ends lost 3 bases and 4 bases respectively, with 10 bases between them. Germline assignment: CDR1 SGDLS and CDR2 YYNGEE. This CDR3 region has 13 residues. CDR3 nucleotide sequence: TGTGCCAGCAGCGGCGGACGGGTCTATGGCTACACCTTC. Its protein product is CASSGGRVYGYTF.

The V and J genes are TRBV23-1 and TRBJ1-3; D possibly corresponds to TRBD1 (6 bases). TRBV23-1 is classed as an ORF, of uncertain function. The CDR3 contains 19 residues. V lost 0 bases and J 0 bases, leaving 18 bases between the germline ends. The CDR3, as DNA: TGCGCCAGCAGTCAATCCGGGGGCCAGGGGTGGGACTCTGGAAACACCATATATTTT. This sequence encodes CASSQSGGQGWDSGNTIYF.

The chain has TRBV28 and TRBJ1-2; D call uncertain. Germline CDR1 reads MDHEN; CDR2 reads SYDVKM. Trimming took 6 bases from V and 3 from J, leaving 11 bases between them. The CDR3 has 13 residues. The CDR3 region has the DNA TGTGCCAGCAGCTACAGACCAGACTATGGCTACACCTTC. It encodes CASSYRPDYGYTF.

The rearrangement uses TRBV11-2 and TRBJ2-5, with D unclear. The length of the CDR3 is 13 residues. V was shortened by 4 bases and J by 0 bases, with 6 bases between the two germline ends. The germline V gene has CDR1 SGHAT and CDR2 FQNNGV. CDR3 sequence: CASSSQYQETQYF. Written as DNA, the CDR3 is TGTGCCAGCAGCTCGCAGTACCAAGAGACCCAGTACTTC.

This sequence joins TRBV18 and TRBJ2-5; no firm D call. Germline CDR1 and CDR2: KGHSH and LQKENI. The CDR3 totals 13 residues. V was pared by 6 bases and J by 4 bases, with 12 bases between. CDR3 sequence reads: CASSLKGVETQYF. The CDR3 region has the DNA TGTGCCAGCTCTCTAAAGGGTGTAGAGACCCAGTACTTC.

This sequence joins TRBV24-1 and TRBJ2-2; a weak D match, TRBD1 (6 bases). Germline-derived CDR1 and CDR2 are KGHDR and SFDVKD. V was clipped by 1 base and J by 6 bases, with 14 bases between them. The CDR3 is 16 residues long. DNA of the CDR3: TGTGCCACCAGTGATTTCAGGGGTGAAGGGGCCGGGGAGCTGTTTTTT. Its translation: CATSDFRGEGAGELFF.

The V gene is TRBV7-2, the J gene TRBJ1-5; 8 bases are a match to TRBD1. This CDR3 has 15 amino acids. With 4 bases clipped from V and 6 bases from J, the junction kept 8 bases outside the gene matches. In germline, CDR1 is SGHTA, CDR2 FQGNSA. The CDR3 DNA is TGTGCCAGCAGCTCCAATTCAGGGGGCGGTCAGCCCCAGCATTTT. This sequence encodes CASSSNSGGGQPQHF.

CDR3 sequence (DNA): TGTGCCAGCAGCTGGACAGGGGGCAGGACTGAAGCTTTCTTT. Its translation: CASSWTGGRTEAFF. V is TRBV7-9 and J is TRBJ1-1; 11 bases match TRBD1. Germline CDR1 SEHNR, CDR2 FQNEAQ (reference sequence). The trim removed 4 bases at V and 5 bases at J, leaving 3 bases unmatched. This CDR3 has 14 amino acids.